This T cell receptor (beta chain) was observed in a study of control samples from healthy donors and cancer patients. V was pared by 3 bases and J by 3 bases, with 2 bases between. The CDR3 sequence is 12 residues long. Germline V gene sequence: CDR1 SGHTA, CDR2 FQGNSA. Data came from immunoSEQ multiplex PCR; TCRdb stores just in-frame clones and leaves some out. Seen here are some 78,000 clones, about 89% observed once, and the top ten hold approximately 7.6%. The origin of this receptor is a woman aged 60 to 75 in good health. The chain carries TRBV7-2 and TRBJ2-2; no clear D. The source material was blood. The CDR3 DNA reads TGTGCCAGCAGCTTTTACACCGGGGAGCTGTTTTTT. Translation gives CASSFYTGELFF.